The 4 T cell receptor beta chains below were found in one sample sequenced in a study of T cell changes during pregnancy in multiple sclerosis. Produced via immunoSEQ multiplex PCR; TCRdb's table is partial and in-frame only. The sample carries around 35,000 clones, 75% to 90% recorded once. This specimen was CD8+ T cells from peripheral blood mononuclear cells, taken after pregnancy. These receptors all come from a female donor with multiple sclerosis, enrolled in a pregnancy study.

The chain employs TRBV6-1 and TRBJ2-5, with D possibly being TRBD1 (6 bases). Germline lookup yields CDR1 MNHNS and CDR2 SASEGT. The CDR3 is made up of 13 amino acids. Trimming shortened V by 11 bases and J by 1 base, and 14 bases separated the two germline ends. The CDR3 loop is CAGGGQPQETQYF. The CDR3 coding sequence is TGTGCCGGGGGTGGACAGCCCCAAGAGACCCAGTACTTC.

This sequence joins TRBV7-3 and TRBJ1-1, with D perhaps TRBD1 (5 bases). V was clipped by 5 bases and J by 0 bases, with 16 bases between them. The CDR3 contains 16 residues. The V gene's germline CDR1 is SGHTA and CDR2 FQGTGA. This chain's CDR3 is CASSPATATLNTEAFF. Here the CDR3 DNA reads TGTGCCAGCAGCCCCGCGACAGCCACCCTGAACACTGAAGCTTTCTTT. Combining the CDR3 with reference TRBV7-3 and TRBJ1-1 gives the whole variable domain GAGVSQTPSNKVTEKGKYVELRCDPISGHTALYWYRQSLGQGPEFLIYFQGTGAADDSGLPNDRFFAVRPEGSVSTLKIQRTERGDSAVYLCASSPATATLNTEAFFGQGTRLTVV.

The gene calls are TRBV13 and TRBJ1-4; 7 bases align to TRBD1. After removal of 0 bases from V and 1 base from J, the junction contained 5 bases not matched to a gene. The CDR3 spans 17 residues. CDR1 and CDR2 (germline): PRHDT, FYEKMQ (reference sequence). CDR3 sequence (DNA): TGTGCCAGCAGCTTAGGGACAGGGTTAGAAACTAATGAAAAACTGTTTTTT. As protein: CASSLGTGLETNEKLFF.

V usage is TRBV7-9 and J usage is TRBJ1-4; possibly TRBD1 for D (6 bases). Germline V CDR1 and CDR2: SEHNR, FQNEAQ (reference sequence). CDR3 size: 14 residues. Trimming removed 10 bases at V and 4 bases at J, with 16 bases between. As DNA, the CDR3 is TGTGCCACCCGATCCGAGGGGGATAATGAAAAACTGTTTTTT. Protein sequence: CATRSEGDNEKLFF.